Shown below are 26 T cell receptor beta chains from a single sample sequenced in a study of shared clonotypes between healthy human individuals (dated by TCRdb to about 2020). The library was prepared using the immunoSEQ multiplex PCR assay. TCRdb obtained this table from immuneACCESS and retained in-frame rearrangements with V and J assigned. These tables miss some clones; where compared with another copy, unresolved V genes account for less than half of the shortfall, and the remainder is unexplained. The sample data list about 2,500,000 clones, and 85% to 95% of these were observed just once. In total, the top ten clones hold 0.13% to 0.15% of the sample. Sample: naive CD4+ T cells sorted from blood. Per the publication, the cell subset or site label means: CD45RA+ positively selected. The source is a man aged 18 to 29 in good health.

This CDR3 is CASSLGGSKNIQYF. CDR3 sequence (DNA): TGTGCCAGCAGTTTGGGGGGGAGCAAAAACATTCAGTACTTC. This rearrangement joins TRBV28 to TRBJ2-4; TRBD2 aligns across 7 bases. CDR1 and CDR2 from the germline V gene are MDHEN and SYDVKM. The CDR3 totals 14 residues. V trimming: 3 bases; J trimming: 3 bases; junction bases outside the gene matches: 2.

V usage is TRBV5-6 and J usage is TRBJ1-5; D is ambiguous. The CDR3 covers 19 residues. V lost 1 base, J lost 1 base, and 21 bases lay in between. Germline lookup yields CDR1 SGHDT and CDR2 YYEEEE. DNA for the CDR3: TGTGCCAGCAGCTTGTTCTGGCAGGCCCCTGATGGGAGCAATCAGCCCCAGCATTTT. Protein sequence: CASSLFWQAPDGSNQPQHF.

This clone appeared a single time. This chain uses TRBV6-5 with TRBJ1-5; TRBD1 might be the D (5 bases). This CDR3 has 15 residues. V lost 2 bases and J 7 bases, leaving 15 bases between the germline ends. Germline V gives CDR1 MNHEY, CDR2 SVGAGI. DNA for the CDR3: TGTGCCAGCAGTTACAGCAGGGCCCCGGGACAGCCCCAGCATTTT. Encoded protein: CASSYSRAPGQPQHF.

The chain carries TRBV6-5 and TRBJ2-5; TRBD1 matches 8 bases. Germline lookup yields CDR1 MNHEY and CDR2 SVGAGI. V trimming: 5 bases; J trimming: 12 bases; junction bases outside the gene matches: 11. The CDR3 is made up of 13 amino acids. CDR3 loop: CASSLGQGRPEYF. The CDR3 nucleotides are TGTGCCAGCAGTCTCGGACAGGGCCGACCGGAGTACTTC.

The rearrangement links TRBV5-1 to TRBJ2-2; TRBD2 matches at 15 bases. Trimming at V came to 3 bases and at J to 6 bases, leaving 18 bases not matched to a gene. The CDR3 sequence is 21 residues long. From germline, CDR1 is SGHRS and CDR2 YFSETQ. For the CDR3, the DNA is TGCGCCAGCAGCTCAAATACCGGGACTAGCGGGAGGCAAATACGGGCCGGGGAGCTGTTTTTT. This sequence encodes CASSSNTGTSGRQIRAGELFF.

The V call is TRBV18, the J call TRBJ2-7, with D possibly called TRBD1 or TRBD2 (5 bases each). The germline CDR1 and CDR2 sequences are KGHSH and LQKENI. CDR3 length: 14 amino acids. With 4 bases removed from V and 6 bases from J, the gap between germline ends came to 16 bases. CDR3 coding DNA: TGTGCCAGCTCACGACTTCGGGGCCCACCCGAGCAGTACTTC. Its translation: CASSRLRGPPEQYF.

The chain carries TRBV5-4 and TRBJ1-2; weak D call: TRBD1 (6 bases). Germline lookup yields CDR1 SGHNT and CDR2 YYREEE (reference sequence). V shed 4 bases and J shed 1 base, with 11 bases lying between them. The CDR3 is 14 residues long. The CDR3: CASSRDTDNYGYTF. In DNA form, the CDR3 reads TGTGCCAGCAGCCGGGACACCGATAACTATGGCTACACCTTC.

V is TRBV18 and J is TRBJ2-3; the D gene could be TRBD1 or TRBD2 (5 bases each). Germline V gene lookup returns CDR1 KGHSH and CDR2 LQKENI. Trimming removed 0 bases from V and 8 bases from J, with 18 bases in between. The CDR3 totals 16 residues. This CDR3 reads CASSPPSGPMAGTQYF. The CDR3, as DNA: TGTGCCAGCTCACCACCCTCGGGACCGATGGCGGGTACGCAGTATTTT.

The CDR3 is CASSLDVSSGHLSREQFF. The CDR3 region has the DNA TGCGCCAGCAGCTTGGATGTTTCTAGCGGGCACTTATCAAGAGAGCAGTTCTTC. This chain connects TRBV5-1 to TRBJ2-1; TRBD2 matches 8 bases. Germline loops: CDR1 SGHRS, CDR2 YFSETQ. CDR3 length equals 18 residues. The trim removed 0 bases at V and 10 bases at J, leaving 18 bases unmatched.

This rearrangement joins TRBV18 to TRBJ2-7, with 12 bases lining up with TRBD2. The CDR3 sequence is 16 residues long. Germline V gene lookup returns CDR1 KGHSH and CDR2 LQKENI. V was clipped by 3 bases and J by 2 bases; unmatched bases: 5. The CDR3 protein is CASSPGLAGLAYEQYF. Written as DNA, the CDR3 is TGTGCCAGCTCACCCGGACTAGCGGGGTTGGCCTACGAGCAGTACTTC.

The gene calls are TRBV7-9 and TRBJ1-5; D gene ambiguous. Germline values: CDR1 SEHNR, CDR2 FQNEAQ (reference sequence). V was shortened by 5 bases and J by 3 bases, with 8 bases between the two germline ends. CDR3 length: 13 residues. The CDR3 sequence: CASSLDNNQPQHF. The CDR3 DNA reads TGTGCCAGCAGCCTCGACAACAATCAGCCCCAGCATTTT.

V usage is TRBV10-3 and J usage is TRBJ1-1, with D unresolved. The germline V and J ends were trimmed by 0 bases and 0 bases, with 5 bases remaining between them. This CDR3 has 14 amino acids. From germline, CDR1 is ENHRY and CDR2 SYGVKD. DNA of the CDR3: TGTGCCATCAGTGAGTCGAAAGTGAACACTGAAGCTTTCTTT. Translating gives CAISESKVNTEAFF.

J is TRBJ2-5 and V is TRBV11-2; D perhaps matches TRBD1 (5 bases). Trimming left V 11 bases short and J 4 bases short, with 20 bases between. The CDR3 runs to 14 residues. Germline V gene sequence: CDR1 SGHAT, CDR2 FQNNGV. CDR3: CASTLQGSRETQYF. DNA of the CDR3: TGTGCCTCGACTTTGCAGGGATCACGAGAGACCCAGTACTTC.

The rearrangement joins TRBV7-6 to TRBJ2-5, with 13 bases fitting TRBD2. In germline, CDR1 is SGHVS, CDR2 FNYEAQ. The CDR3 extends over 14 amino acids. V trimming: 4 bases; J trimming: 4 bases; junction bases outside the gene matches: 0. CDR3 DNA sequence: TGTGCCAGCAGCTGGACTAGCGGGGGAGAGACCCAGTACTTC. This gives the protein CASSWTSGGETQYF.

The CDR3 reads CASSVGEGAGQPQHF. CDR3 bases: TGTGCCAGCAGTGTGGGAGAGGGGGCCGGTCAGCCCCAGCATTTT. The chain employs TRBV6-1 and TRBJ1-5; 7 nucleotides agree with TRBD1. The ends lost 4 bases at V and 6 bases at J; junction bases unmatched: 9. Germline V gene sequence: CDR1 MNHNS, CDR2 SASEGT. This CDR3 region has 15 residues.

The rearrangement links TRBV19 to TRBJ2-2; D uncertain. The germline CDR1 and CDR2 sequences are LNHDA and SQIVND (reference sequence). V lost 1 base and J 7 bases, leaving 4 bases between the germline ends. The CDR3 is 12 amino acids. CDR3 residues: CASSIGVGELFF. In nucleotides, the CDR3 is TGTGCCAGTAGTATAGGGGTCGGGGAGCTGTTTTTT.

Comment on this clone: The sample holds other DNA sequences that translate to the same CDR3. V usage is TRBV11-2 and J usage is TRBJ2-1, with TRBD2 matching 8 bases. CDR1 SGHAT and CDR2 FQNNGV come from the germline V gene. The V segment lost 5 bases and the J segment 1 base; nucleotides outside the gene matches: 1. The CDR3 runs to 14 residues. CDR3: CASSPSGSYNEQFF. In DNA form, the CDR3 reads TGTGCCAGCAGCCCTAGCGGGTCCTACAATGAGCAGTTCTTC.

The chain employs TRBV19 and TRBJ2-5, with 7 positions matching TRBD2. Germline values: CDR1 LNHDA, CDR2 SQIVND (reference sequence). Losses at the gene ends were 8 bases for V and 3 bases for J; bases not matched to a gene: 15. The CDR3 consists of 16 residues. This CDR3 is CASADPGASGKETQYF. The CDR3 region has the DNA TGTGCCAGTGCCGACCCTGGGGCTAGCGGAAAAGAGACCCAGTACTTC.

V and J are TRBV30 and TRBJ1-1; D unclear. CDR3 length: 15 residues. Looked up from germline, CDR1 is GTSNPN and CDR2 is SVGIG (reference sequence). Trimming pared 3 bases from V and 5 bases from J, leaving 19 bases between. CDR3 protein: CAWRDPGLGGTEAFF. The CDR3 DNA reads TGTGCCTGGAGAGACCCCGGCCTGGGAGGTACTGAAGCTTTCTTT.

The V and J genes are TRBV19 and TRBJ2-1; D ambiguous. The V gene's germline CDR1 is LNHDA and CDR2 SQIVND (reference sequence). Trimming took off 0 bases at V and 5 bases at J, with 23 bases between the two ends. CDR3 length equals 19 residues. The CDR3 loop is CASSIDQSVANPSHNEQFF. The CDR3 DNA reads TGTGCCAGTAGTATAGATCAGTCGGTCGCTAACCCCTCGCACAATGAGCAGTTCTTC.

The CDR3 DNA follows: TGCGCCAGCAGCCAAGAAAGAAGAAACACTGAAGCTTTCTTT. Its translation: CASSQERRNTEAFF. The chain is built from TRBV4-1 and TRBJ1-1, with no clear D. There are 14 residues in the CDR3. Germline V gene data show CDR1 as MGHRA and CDR2 as YSYEKL. The V end was cut by 0 bases, the J end by 2 bases, with 7 bases between.

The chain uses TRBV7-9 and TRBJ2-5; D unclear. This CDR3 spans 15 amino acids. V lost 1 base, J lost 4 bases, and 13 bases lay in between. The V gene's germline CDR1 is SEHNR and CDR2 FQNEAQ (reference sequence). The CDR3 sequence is CASSLGGLGPETQYF. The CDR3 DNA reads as TGTGCCAGCAGCTTAGGAGGTCTTGGTCCAGAGACCCAGTACTTC.

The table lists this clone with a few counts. CDR3 nucleotides: TGTGCCAGCAGTAGCGGGCCCTCAGTACACTATGGCTACACCTTC. Its protein product is CASSSGPSVHYGYTF. V is TRBV6-5 and J is TRBJ1-2; D gene ambiguous. Germline V gives CDR1 MNHEY, CDR2 SVGAGI. Trimming took 5 bases from V and 3 from J, leaving 16 bases between them. This CDR3 spans 15 amino acids.

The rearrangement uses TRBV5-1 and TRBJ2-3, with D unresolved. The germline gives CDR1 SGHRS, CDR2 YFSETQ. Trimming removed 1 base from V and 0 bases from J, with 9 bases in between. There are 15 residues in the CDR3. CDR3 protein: CASSLHASSTDTQYF. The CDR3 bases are TGCGCCAGCAGCTTGCACGCCTCTAGCACAGATACGCAGTATTTT.

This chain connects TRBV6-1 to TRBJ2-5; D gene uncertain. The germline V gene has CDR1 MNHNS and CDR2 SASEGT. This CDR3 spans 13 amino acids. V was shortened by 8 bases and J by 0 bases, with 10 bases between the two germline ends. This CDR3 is CASGHNYQETQYF. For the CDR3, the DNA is TGTGCCAGCGGGCACAACTACCAAGAGACCCAGTACTTC.

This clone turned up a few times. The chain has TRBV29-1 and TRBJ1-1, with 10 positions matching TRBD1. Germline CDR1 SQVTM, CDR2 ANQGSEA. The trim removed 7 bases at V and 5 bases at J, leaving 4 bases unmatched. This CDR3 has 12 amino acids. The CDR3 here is CSGGQGWTEAFF. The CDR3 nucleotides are TGCAGCGGGGGACAGGGGTGGACTGAAGCTTTCTTT. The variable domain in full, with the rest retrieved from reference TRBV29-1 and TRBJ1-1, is SAVISQKPSRDICQRGTSLTIQCQVDSQVTMMFWYRQQPGQSLTLIATANQGSEATYESGFVIDKFPISRPNLTFSTLTVSNMSPEDSSIYLCSGGQGWTEAFFGQGTRLTVV.